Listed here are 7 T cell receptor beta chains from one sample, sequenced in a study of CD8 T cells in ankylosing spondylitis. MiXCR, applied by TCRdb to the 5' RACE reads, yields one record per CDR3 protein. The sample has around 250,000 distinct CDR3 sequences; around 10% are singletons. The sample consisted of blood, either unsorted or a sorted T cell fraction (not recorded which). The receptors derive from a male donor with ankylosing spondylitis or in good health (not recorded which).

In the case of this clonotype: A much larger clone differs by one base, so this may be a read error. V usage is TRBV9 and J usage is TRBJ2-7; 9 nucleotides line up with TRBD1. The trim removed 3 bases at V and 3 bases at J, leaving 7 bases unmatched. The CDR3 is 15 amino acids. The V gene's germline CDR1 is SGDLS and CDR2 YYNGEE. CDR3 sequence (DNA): TGTGCCAGCAGCGCCAGGACAGGGGATTTCTACGAGCAGTACTTC. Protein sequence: CASSARTGDFYEQYF.

CDR3 in amino acids: CAWSVTDYEQYF. In DNA, the CDR3 is TGTGCCTGGAGTGTAACAGACTACGAGCAGTACTTC. The chain joins TRBV30 to TRBJ2-7; D remains ambiguous. V gave up 0 bases and J gave up 3 bases, with 6 bases separating them. CDR1 and CDR2 (germline): GTSNPN, SVGIG (reference sequence). The CDR3 is 12 amino acids. Full variable domain (rest looked up from reference TRBV30 and TRBJ2-7): SQTIHQWPATLVQPVGSPLSLECTVEGTSNPNLYWYRQAAGRGLQLLFYSVGIGQISSEVPQNLSASRPQDRQFILSSKKLLLSDSGFYLCAWSVTDYEQYFGPGTRLTVT.

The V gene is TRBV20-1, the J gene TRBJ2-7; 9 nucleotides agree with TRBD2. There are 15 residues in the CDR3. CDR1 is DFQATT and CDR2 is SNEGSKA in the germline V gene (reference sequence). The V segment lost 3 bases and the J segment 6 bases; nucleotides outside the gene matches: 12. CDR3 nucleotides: TGCAGTGCTAGTAAACCTCGGCTAGCGGGAAGCGAGCAGTACTTC. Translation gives CSASKPRLAGSEQYF.

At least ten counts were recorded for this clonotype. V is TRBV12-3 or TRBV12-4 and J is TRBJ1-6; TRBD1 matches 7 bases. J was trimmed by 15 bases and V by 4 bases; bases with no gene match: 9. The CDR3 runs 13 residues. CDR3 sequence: CASSSQLRGFLHF. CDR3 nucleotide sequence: TGTGCCAGCAGTTCTCAACTCAGGGGGTTCCTCCACTTT.

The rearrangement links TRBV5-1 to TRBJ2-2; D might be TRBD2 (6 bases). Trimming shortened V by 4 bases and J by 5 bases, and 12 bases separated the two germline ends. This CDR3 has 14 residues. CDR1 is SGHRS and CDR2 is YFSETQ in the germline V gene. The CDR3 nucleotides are TGCGCCAGCAGCCTTTTAGCGGAGACCGGGGAGCTGTTTTTT. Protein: CASSLLAETGELFF.

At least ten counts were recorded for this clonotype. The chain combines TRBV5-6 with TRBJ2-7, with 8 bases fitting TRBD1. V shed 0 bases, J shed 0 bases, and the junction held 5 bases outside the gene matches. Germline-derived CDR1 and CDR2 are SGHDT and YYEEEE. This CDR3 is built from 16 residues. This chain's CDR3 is CASSLAPGQVSYEQYF. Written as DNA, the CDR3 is TGTGCCAGCAGCTTGGCCCCGGGACAGGTCTCCTACGAGCAGTACTTC.

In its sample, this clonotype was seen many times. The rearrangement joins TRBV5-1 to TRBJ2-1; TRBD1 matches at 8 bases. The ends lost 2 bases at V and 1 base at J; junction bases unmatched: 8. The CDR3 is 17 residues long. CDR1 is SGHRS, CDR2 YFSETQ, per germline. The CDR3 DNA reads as TGCGCCAGCAGCTTCACCCCTCAGGGGGCATCCTACAATGAGCAGTTCTTC. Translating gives CASSFTPQGASYNEQFF.